A selection of T cell receptor beta chains follows, all from one sample in a study of cytomegalovirus exposure and HLA in healthy donors. Sequencing used immunoSEQ multiplex PCR; TCRdb keeps in-frame clones, though not all of them. The data show 80,000 to 100,000 clones, under 85% seen once. The sample was PBMCs. These receptors were collected from a man in his forties or fifties in good health and CMV-seropositive. Each CDR3 is given without its conserved first and last residue. Fields, in order: clone size, V gene, J gene, CDR3 length, CDR3 protein. Clone size is shown for a subset of rows, as once, few, many or a class of expanded clone.

medium-sized	TRBV5-1	TRBJ2-3	14	ASSSAGGRSRDTQY
-	TRBV5-1	TRBJ2-7	10	ASSRQEGEQY
-	TRBV10-3	TRBJ2-3	13	AIRPLAGGTDTQY
-	TRBV6-4	TRBJ1-2	12	ASSSHRGDYGYP
once	TRBV27	TRBJ1-5	13	ASSLVGQGIQPQH
-	TRBV6-5	TRBJ1-2	12	ASRPLTGAGGYT
-	TRBV6-1	TRBJ2-3	12	ASSPPRATDTQY
-	TRBV2	TRBJ2-3	13	ASRIDRGSTDTQY
once	TRBV9	TRBJ1-4	20	ASSVGLTTGLFILGVGSKLF
-	TRBV30	TRBJ1-2	13	AWSEGEHYNYGYT
-	TRBV7-2	TRBJ1-5	13	ASSLASGGGQPQH
-	TRBV15	TRBJ1-6	12	ATSLGQLNSPLH
-	TRBV30	TRBJ2-1	13	AWSEGLPPYNEQF
-	TRBV28	TRBJ1-6	12	ASEWGTYNSPLP
-	TRBV7-2	-	11	ASGRTGAYEQY
-	TRBV11-1	TRBJ2-5	13	ASSLWRGGGETQY
-	TRBV4-2	TRBJ1-4	12	ASSLIGGDEKLF
-	TRBV10-1	TRBJ1-3	11	ARTGGSGNTIY
-	TRBV1	TRBJ1-2	11	TSSQAYLSGYT
few	TRBV11-2	TRBJ1-5	13	ASSLGSGTNQPQH
-	TRBV7-9	TRBJ2-1	13	SSSFSGGNVNEQF
-	TRBV7-2	TRBJ1-5	13	ASSPSGQYNQPQH
-	TRBV7-9	TRBJ1-5	11	ASSLDTGGSQH
-	TRBV4-3	TRBJ2-1	16	ASSPYTSGGAPYNEQF
few	TRBV10-2	TRBJ1-5	12	ASSPTRGNQPQN
-	TRBV6-5	TRBJ1-1	11	ASSSTSPEKAF
few	TRBV7-2	TRBJ1-5	14	ASSLTAPRLNQPQH
-	TRBV5-4	TRBJ2-7	13	ASSLSGIDSYEQY
few	TRBV29-1	TRBJ1-5	14	SATTGTSYSNQPQH